This entry describes one TCR beta chain. Some clones are missing from TCRdb's copy, which holds only in-frame ones; the method was immunoSEQ multiplex PCR. The sample holds fewer than 130,000 clones; around nine tenths are singletons and the top ten take less than 0.35%. This sample stems from a study of OX40 agonist ivuxolimab in advanced cancers. This CDR3 is built from 15 residues. J lost 3 bases, V lost 6 bases, and 7 bases had no gene match. Looked up from germline, CDR1 is MNHNY and CDR2 is SVGAGI (reference sequence). This TCR was recovered from an adult with an advanced solid tumor such as melanoma, head and neck, liver or kidney cancer. The sequencing used CD4+ or CD8+ T cells sorted from blood, collected in a trial of the OX40 agonist ivuxolimab. This sequence joins TRBV6-6 and TRBJ1-5; 8 bases line up with TRBD1. CDR3 amino acids: CASSRQGLDNQPQHF. The CDR3 DNA follows: TGTGCCAGCAGCAGACAGGGGTTGGACAATCAGCCCCAGCATTTT.